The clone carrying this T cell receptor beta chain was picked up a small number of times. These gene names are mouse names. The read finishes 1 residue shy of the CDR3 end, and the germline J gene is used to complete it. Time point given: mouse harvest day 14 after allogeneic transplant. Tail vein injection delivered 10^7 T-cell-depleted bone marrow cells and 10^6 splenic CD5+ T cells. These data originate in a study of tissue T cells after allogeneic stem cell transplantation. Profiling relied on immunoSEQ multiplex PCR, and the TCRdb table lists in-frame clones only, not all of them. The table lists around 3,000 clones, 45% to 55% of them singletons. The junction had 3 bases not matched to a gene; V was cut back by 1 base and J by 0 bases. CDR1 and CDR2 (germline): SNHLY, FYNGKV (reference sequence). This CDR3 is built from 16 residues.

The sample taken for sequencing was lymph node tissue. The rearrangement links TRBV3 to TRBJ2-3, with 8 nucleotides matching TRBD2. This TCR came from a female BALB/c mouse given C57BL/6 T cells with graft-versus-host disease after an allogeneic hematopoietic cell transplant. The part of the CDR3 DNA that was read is TGTGCCAGCAGCTTAGTGGGGGGGACTAGTGCAGAAACGCTGTAT. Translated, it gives CASSLVGGTSAETLY. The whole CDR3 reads CASSLVGGTSAETLYF.